This TCR beta chain was sequenced during a study of T cell responses to AZD1222 COVID-19 vaccine. Both about-4-week and about-12-week second-dose recipients were combined. With regard to this clone: The antigen remains unidentified.

Trimming at V came to 5 bases and at J to 4 bases, leaving 7 bases not matched to a gene. The CDR3 consists of 15 residues. Germline assignment: CDR1 SGHNT and CDR2 YENEEA. Study-level points and caveats: In the spike-specific TCR repertoire, nearly half reportedly target unmutated variant regions.

Using immunoSEQ multiplex PCR, the repertoire was profiled, and TCRdb retains in-frame clones only, with some absent. Of around 56,000 clones in the sample, around 90% were seen once. This TCR was sampled from an adult who received the AZD1222 COVID-19 vaccine. The sequences come from peripheral blood, collected 28 days after the second AZD1222 dose. The chain links TRBV11-3 to TRBJ2-2, with 7 positions matching TRBD1. The CDR3 bases are TGTGCCAGCAGCCCCGACAGGGCTGGCACCGGGGAGCTGTTTTTT. It yields the protein CASSPDRAGTGELFF.